These 20 T cell receptor beta chains came from one sample sequenced in a study of immune evolution from preneoplasia to lung adenocarcinoma. Profiled with immunoSEQ multiplex PCR; TCRdb holds only in-frame clones, not every one. The table lists over 7,000 clones, about 80% of them singletons. Specimen: FFPE invasive lung adenocarcinoma tissue. These receptors were obtained from a person aged 40 to 49 with lung adenocarcinoma.

The V gene is TRBV20-1, the J gene TRBJ1-6; D not certain. The CDR3 consists of 11 residues. Per the germline V gene, CDR1 is DFQATT and CDR2 is SNEGSKA (reference sequence). The V end was cut by 6 bases, the J end by 9 bases, with 9 bases between. CDR3 amino acids: CSAPRGSPLHF. In DNA, the CDR3 is TGCAGTGCCCCCCGGGGTTCACCCCTCCACTTT.

The chain has TRBV7-3 and TRBJ1-6; 7 bases are a match to TRBD1. The CDR3 is made up of 14 amino acids. The germline CDR1 and CDR2 sequences are SGHTA and FQGTGA. The J segment lost 8 bases and the V segment lost 5 bases, leaving 6 bases of the junction unmatched. CDR3 nucleotides: TGTGCCAGCAGCCGGGACAGTGACTATTCACCCCTCCACTTT. Translation: CASSRDSDYSPLHF.

This sequence joins TRBV7-3 and TRBJ2-3, with 8 positions matching TRBD2. There are 16 residues in the CDR3. With V trimmed by 5 bases and J by 3 bases, 10 bases remained unmatched. CDR1 SGHTA and CDR2 FQGTGA come from the germline V gene. CDR3 sequence: CASSPIVAGGTDTQYF. The CDR3 DNA reads as TGTGCCAGCAGCCCTATAGTGGCGGGAGGAACAGATACGCAGTATTTT.

This clone was seen once. V usage is TRBV28 and J usage is TRBJ1-2; no firm D call. Trimming removed 11 bases at V and 3 bases at J, with 16 bases between. The CDR3 runs 13 residues. Germline V lookup: CDR1 MDHEN, CDR2 SYDVKM. The CDR3 sequence: CAARNGFYYGYTF. The CDR3 DNA reads TGTGCCGCCCGGAACGGGTTCTACTATGGCTACACCTTC.

This clone was detected a few times. The chain uses TRBV7-2 and TRBJ1-2; no clear D gene. The CDR3 totals 15 residues. Per the germline V gene, CDR1 is SGHTA and CDR2 is FQGNSA. Trimming removed 0 bases from V and 0 bases from J, with 8 bases in between. In nucleotides, the CDR3 is TGTGCCAGCAGCTTAGCGCTAACAGCTAACTATGGCTACACCTTC. It yields the protein CASSLALTANYGYTF.

The rearrangement links TRBV2 to TRBJ1-5; possibly TRBD1 for D (5 bases). CDR1 and CDR2 (germline): SNHLY, FYNNEI. V dropped 7 bases and J dropped 5 bases, with 21 bases sitting between them. The CDR3 totals 16 residues. The CDR3 DNA reads as TGTGCCAGCACCCCAGGGCCGGGGCGTGGGGATCAGCCCCAGCATTTT. Its protein is CASTPGPGRGDQPQHF.

This clone appeared a single time. The chain uses TRBV10-3 and TRBJ1-4; 7 positions agree with TRBD1. Germline trimming cut 3 bases from V and 0 bases from J; bases unmatched to any gene: 7. Germline CDR1 reads ENHRY; CDR2 reads SYGVKD. The CDR3 runs 17 residues. CDR3 coding DNA: TGTGCCATCAGTGAAGTTGCCAGGGGGGCAACTAATGAAAAACTGTTTTTT. Translating it yields CAISEVARGATNEKLFF.

The V call is TRBV2, the J call TRBJ1-1, with D maybe TRBD1 (5 bases). Trimming left V 6 bases short and J 5 bases short, with 16 bases between. The CDR3 has 14 residues. Germline V lookup: CDR1 SNHLY, CDR2 FYNNEI. CDR3 in DNA: TGTGCCAGCAGGGATCCAGGGAGGGAGACTGAAGCTTTCTTT. Its protein product is CASRDPGRETEAFF.

This clone appeared a few times. This sequence joins TRBV7-2 and TRBJ1-2, with D possibly TRBD1 on 6 matching bases. Germline V CDR1 and CDR2: SGHTA, FQGNSA. This CDR3 has 15 residues. V lost 5 bases to trimming and J lost 7 bases, with 20 bases between them. The CDR3 loop reads CASSPYLKGDLGYTF. The CDR3 DNA sequence: TGTGCCAGCAGCCCATACCTGAAGGGGGATCTTGGCTACACCTTC. The entire variable domain, with the rest obtained from reference TRBV7-2 and TRBJ1-2, is as follows: GAGVSQSPSNKVTEKGKDVELRCDPISGHTALYWYRQSLGQGLEFLIYFQGNSAPDKSGLPSDRFSAERTGGSVSTLTIQRTQQEDSAVYLCASSPYLKGDLGYTFGSGTRLTVV.

This rearrangement joins TRBV4-2 to TRBJ2-7, with TRBD2 identical over 8 bases. This CDR3 has 20 residues. CDR1 is LGHNA, CDR2 YNFKEQ, per germline. The junction had 23 bases not matched to a gene; V was cut back by 0 bases and J by 7 bases. CDR3 DNA: TGTGCCAGCAGCCAAGATTTCTGGGACACTTGGACCAGCGGGAGCGAGGAGCAGTACTTC. Translated: CASSQDFWDTWTSGSEEQYF.

V gene TRBV29-1 combines with J gene TRBJ2-3; either TRBD1 or TRBD2 may fit D (5 bases each). Deletions cut 6 bases from V and 2 bases from J, with 21 bases between. The germline V gene encodes CDR1 SQVTM and CDR2 ANQGSEA. The CDR3 length is 16 residues. The CDR3 reads CSVEGRPPDFTDTQYF. The CDR3 DNA reads as TGCAGCGTAGAGGGACGGCCTCCCGACTTCACAGATACGCAGTATTTT.

This clone has a handful of counts. The rearrangement uses TRBV28 and TRBJ1-4, with 9 bases identical to TRBD1. Unmatched junction bases numbered 3, after V lost 8 bases and J lost 8 bases. Germline V lookup: CDR1 MDHEN, CDR2 SYDVKM. The CDR3 spans 12 residues. DNA for the CDR3: TGTGCCAGCGGGACAGGGTGGGAAAAACTGTTTTTT. Translated: CASGTGWEKLFF. The variable domain in full, with the rest retrieved from reference TRBV28 and TRBJ1-4, is DVKVTQSSRYLVKRTGEKVFLECVQDMDHENMFWYRQDPGLGLRLIYFSYDVKMKEKGDIPEGYSVSREKKERFSLILESASTNQTSMYLCASGTGWEKLFFGSGTQLSVL.

Only a few counts were recorded for this clone. The chain uses TRBV6-5 and TRBJ1-1; 8 bases match TRBD1. The CDR3 length is 13 residues. From germline, CDR1 is MNHEY and CDR2 SVGAGI. Trimming removed 6 bases from V and 6 bases from J; junction bases left unmatched: 6. The CDR3 nucleotides read TGTGCCAGCAGGCGTCAGGGGGCCGCTGAAGCTTTCTTT. Amino acid sequence: CASRRQGAAEAFF.

V usage is TRBV4-3 and J usage is TRBJ1-5; tentative D call: TRBD1 (6 bases). Per the germline V gene, CDR1 is LGHNA and CDR2 is YSLEER. V dropped 1 base and J dropped 6 bases, with 13 bases sitting between them. The CDR3 totals 15 residues. CDR3 region: CASSQGTASGQPQHF. For the CDR3, the DNA is TGCGCCAGCAGCCAAGGGACAGCCTCAGGTCAGCCCCAGCATTTT.

This chain uses TRBV5-6 with TRBJ1-1; the match to TRBD1 covers 7 bases. Trimming at V came to 2 bases and at J to 3 bases, leaving 4 bases not matched to a gene. Looked up from germline, CDR1 is SGHDT and CDR2 is YYEEEE. The CDR3 loop spans 14 amino acids. The DNA for the CDR3 is TGTGCCAGCAGCTTCCTTGACAGGGACACTGAAGCTTTCTTT. This translates into CASSFLDRDTEAFF.

The rearrangement links TRBV19 to TRBJ1-2, with D possibly matching TRBD1 (5 bases). The CDR3 contains 16 residues. Germline V gives CDR1 LNHDA, CDR2 SQIVND (reference sequence). The V and J ends lost 5 bases and 3 bases respectively, with 19 bases between them. CDR3: CASSVMRGSSYYGYTF. CDR3 coding DNA: TGTGCCAGTAGTGTCATGAGGGGCTCGAGTTACTATGGCTACACCTTC.

This rearrangement joins TRBV11-2 to TRBJ2-6; D gene ambiguous. From germline, CDR1 is SGHAT and CDR2 FQNNGV. With 4 bases removed from V and 0 bases from J, the gap between germline ends came to 7 bases. The CDR3 sequence is 15 residues long. The CDR3 region is CASSSRLSGANVLTF. The DNA of the CDR3 is TGTGCCAGCAGCTCCCGTCTCTCTGGGGCCAACGTCCTGACTTTC.

The chain recombines TRBV4-3 with TRBJ2-1; D is ambiguous. Between the trimmed V and J ends, which lost 2 bases and 5 bases, there was a span of 10 bases. The CDR3 is 14 residues long. The germline gives CDR1 LGHNA, CDR2 YSLEER. The CDR3 region is CASSQNPWDNEQFF. As DNA, the CDR3 is TGCGCCAGCAGCCAAAATCCCTGGGACAATGAGCAGTTCTTC.

The chain couples TRBV7-9 to TRBJ1-4, with D possibly TRBD1 on 5 matching bases. The V end lost 5 bases, the J end lost 0 bases, and 10 bases lay between the germline ends. Germline CDR1 is SEHNR and CDR2 is FQNEAQ (reference sequence). This CDR3 has 15 amino acids. The CDR3 spells CASSPGTTTNEKLFF. CDR3 coding DNA: TGTGCCAGCAGCCCCGGGACTACAACTAATGAAAAACTGTTTTTT.

V is TRBV30 and J is TRBJ2-5; tentative D call: TRBD2 (5 bases). Germline V gene data show CDR1 as GTSNPN and CDR2 as SVGIG (reference sequence). This CDR3 contains 11 residues. V lost 7 bases to trimming and J lost 1 base, with 7 bases between them. CDR3 bases: TGTGCCTCGCGGGTCCAAGAGACCCAGTACTTC. Residues: CASRVQETQYF.